The TCR beta chain described here comes from a study of blood T cell repertoires in COVID-19. Across the whole study: Acute-phase and convalescent COVID-19 samples originated in the United States, Italy and Spain.

The protocol was immunoSEQ multiplex PCR, while the TCRdb copy is restricted to in-frame clones and leaves out a portion. The profile covers fewer than 250,000 clones, with about 88% appearing a single time and around 5.9% taken by the ten largest. The CDR3 runs 18 residues. The germline CDR1 and CDR2 sequences are MGHRA and YSYEKL. The J segment lost 7 bases and the V segment lost 0 bases, leaving 12 bases of the junction unmatched. The material sequenced was peripheral blood. This clonotype was obtained from a woman in her forties who had recovered from COVID-19. The chain joins TRBV4-1 to TRBJ2-1, with 10 positions matching TRBD2. This chain's CDR3 is CASSQDGSVSGRFNEQFF. The DNA of the CDR3 is TGCGCCAGCAGCCAAGATGGGTCGGTTAGCGGGAGGTTTAATGAGCAGTTCTTC.